This T cell receptor beta chain was documented in a study of T cell responses to AZD1222 COVID-19 vaccine. Study in general: Analysis merged second doses at about 4 or about 12 weeks. The study, taken as a whole, reports: The study sampled repertoires only after the peak T cell response. The span of vaccine-associated CD4 TCRs extended across spike, with dominance at 160-218 and 743-854. Females outnumbered males among donors, who were mostly white British; clonal diversity was possibly underestimated.

In regard to this clone: The antigen is undetermined.

TCRdb's copy holds only in-frame clones and misses some; the assay was immunoSEQ multiplex PCR. The sample includes 150,000 to 180,000 clones, roughly 90% of them seen just once. CDR1 is LGHNA and CDR2 is YNFKEQ in the germline V gene. With 2 bases removed from V and 9 bases from J, the gap between germline ends came to 14 bases. CDR3 length equals 15 residues. The receptor comes from an adult in good health. The chain carries TRBV4-2 and TRBJ1-6; no clear D. Sequenced here: peripheral blood, sampled on day 0 of AZD1222 vaccination. The CDR3 loop reads CASSQINWGVSPLHF. CDR3 coding DNA: TGTGCCAGCAGCCAAATTAACTGGGGAGTTTCACCCCTCCACTTT.